Below, 18 T cell receptor beta chains from the same sample are listed, as sequenced in a study of T cell responses to AZD1222 COVID-19 vaccine. The method was immunoSEQ multiplex PCR; TCRdb's version includes in-frame clones alone and lacks a portion of them. Counted here are 200,000 to 250,000 clones, 85% to 95% occurring once; the ten biggest clones make up approximately 1%. The starting material was peripheral blood, obtained on day 0 of MenACWY control vaccination. Every receptor here comes from an adult in good health.

This chain links TRBV28 with TRBJ2-1, with 11 bases aligning to TRBD1. Germline V gives CDR1 MDHEN, CDR2 SYDVKM. This CDR3 has 15 residues. J gave up 7 bases and V 6 bases, and 8 bases lay outside the gene matches. The chain's CDR3 is CASSAPGQGGNEQFF. The CDR3 coding sequence is TGTGCCAGCAGCGCTCCGGGACAGGGGGGAAATGAGCAGTTCTTC.

V usage is TRBV18 and J usage is TRBJ1-2; possible D gene TRBD1, 5 bases. The CDR3 has 14 amino acids. Germline V lookup: CDR1 KGHSH, CDR2 LQKENI. The V end lost 5 bases, the J end lost 7 bases, and 17 bases lay between the germline ends. CDR3 sequence (DNA): TGTGCCAGCTCAACGGACATTAGCTTTAGTGGCTACACCTTC. Translated: CASSTDISFSGYTF.

V gene TRBV5-1 combines with J gene TRBJ1-1; possibly TRBD1 for D (5 bases). Trimming took off 2 bases at V and 8 bases at J, with 16 bases between the two ends. The CDR3 totals 14 residues. CDR1 and CDR2 from the germline V gene are SGHRS and YFSETQ. Written as DNA, the CDR3 is TGCGCCAGCAGCTTTGGGTCTCAGGGAATGGAAGCTTTCTTT. Translating gives CASSFGSQGMEAFF.

The gene calls are TRBV29-1 and TRBJ1-3, with D unclear. The CDR3 consists of 15 residues. V was cut by 4 bases and J by 0 bases, with 13 bases left in between. Germline V gives CDR1 SQVTM, CDR2 ANQGSEA. The CDR3 nucleotides are TGCAGCGTTGTGTACAAGGGAAACTCTGGAAACACCATATATTTT. Translated, it gives CSVVYKGNSGNTIYF.

This clone was counted only a few times. This chain joins TRBV15 and TRBJ1-3; the D gene is possibly TRBD1 (5 bases). The germline gives CDR1 LNHNV, CDR2 YYDKDF (reference sequence). V lost 6 bases, J lost 0 bases, and 6 bases lay in between. The CDR3 contains 13 residues. This CDR3 is CATRRGSGNTIYF. CDR3 nucleotide sequence: TGTGCCACCAGAAGGGGCTCTGGAAACACCATATATTTT.

In this sample, this clone is medium-sized. J is TRBJ2-7 and V is TRBV11-2, with 9 bases aligning to TRBD1. Germline values: CDR1 SGHAT, CDR2 FQNNGV. The CDR3 length is 15 residues. V was clipped by 3 bases and J by 3 bases; unmatched bases: 6. CDR3 sequence reads: CASSFGQGMGYEQYF. The CDR3 DNA reads TGTGCCAGCAGCTTTGGACAGGGGATGGGCTACGAGCAGTACTTC.

The V call is TRBV6-5, the J call TRBJ1-1; D is unresolved. The CDR3 is 14 amino acids. CDR1 is MNHEY and CDR2 is SVGAGI in the germline V gene. With 6 bases removed from V and 6 bases from J, the gap between germline ends came to 17 bases. This chain's CDR3 is CASRNPSWESEAFF. CDR3 nucleotides: TGTGCCAGCAGGAACCCCTCATGGGAATCTGAAGCTTTCTTT.

V usage is TRBV5-1 and J usage is TRBJ1-2, with unresolved D. The ends were cut back, 1 base at V and 8 bases at J, with 9 bases in the middle. The germline V gene has CDR1 SGHRS and CDR2 YFSETQ. There are 12 residues in the CDR3. The DNA of the CDR3 is TGCGCCAGCAGCTTGCCCCCTACGGGCTACACCTTC. Encoded protein: CASSLPPTGYTF.

This clone has a single count. The rearrangement joins TRBV28 to TRBJ1-3, with no clear D. V dropped 3 bases and J dropped 2 bases, with 8 bases sitting between them. The CDR3 is 14 amino acids. CDR1 and CDR2 (germline): MDHEN, SYDVKM. CDR3 sequence reads: CASSFGGTGNTIYF. The DNA of the CDR3 is TGTGCCAGCAGTTTCGGCGGTACTGGAAACACCATATATTTT.

V usage is TRBV7-7 and J usage is TRBJ1-3, with TRBD1 matching over 7 bases. The CDR3 covers 15 residues. Germline V gene data show CDR1 as SSHAT and CDR2 as FNYEAQ (reference sequence). Trimming took 5 bases from V and 2 from J; bases not matched to a gene: 6. The CDR3, as DNA: TGTGCCAGCAGCCTAGACAGGGCCCCTGGAAACACCATATATTTT. It is translated as CASSLDRAPGNTIYF.

J is TRBJ2-3 and V is TRBV5-1, with D maybe TRBD1 (5 bases). Germline CDR1 is SGHRS and CDR2 is YFSETQ. CDR3 size: 15 residues. The V gene lost 3 bases and the J gene lost 3 bases, with 14 bases spanning the gap. Here the CDR3 reads CASSSDAGATDTQYF. DNA for the CDR3: TGCGCCAGCAGCTCGGATGCTGGGGCTACAGATACGCAGTATTTT. The full variable domain, completed using reference TRBV5-1 and TRBJ2-3, is KAGVTQTPRYLIKTRGQQVTLSCSPISGHRSVSWYQQTPGQGLQFLFEYFSETQRNKGNFPGRFSGRQFSNSRSEMNVSTLELGDSALYLCASSSDAGATDTQYFGPGTRLTVL.

J is TRBJ1-2 and V is TRBV3-1 (or the pseudogene TRBV3-2); 7 bases fit TRBD1. V trimming: 3 bases; J trimming: 2 bases; junction bases outside the gene matches: 0. The CDR3 covers 13 residues. Looked up from germline, CDR1 is LGHDT and CDR2 is YNNKEL (reference sequence). The CDR3 region has the DNA TGTGCCAGCAGCCAGACAGGGAACTATGGCTACACCTTC. Protein sequence: CASSQTGNYGYTF.

This clone has a single count. This chain links TRBV2 with TRBJ2-7; 10 bases agree with TRBD1. The CDR3 is made up of 15 amino acids. V was pared by 4 bases and J by 4 bases, with 7 bases of the junction left unmatched. The germline gives CDR1 SNHLY, CDR2 FYNNEI. The CDR3 loop is CASSALGTGAYEQYF. The CDR3 DNA follows: TGTGCCAGCAGTGCCTTGGGGACAGGGGCATACGAGCAGTACTTC.

The gene calls are TRBV9 and TRBJ2-5; 7 positions match TRBD1. Germline V gene sequence: CDR1 SGDLS, CDR2 YYNGEE. CDR3 size: 15 residues. With V trimmed by 0 bases and J by 5 bases, 7 bases remained unmatched. CDR3 in amino acids: CASSVVGDRWETQYF. In DNA, the CDR3 is TGTGCCAGCAGCGTAGTAGGGGACAGATGGGAGACCCAGTACTTC.

The V gene is TRBV5-6, the J gene TRBJ1-6; 7 nucleotides agree with TRBD1. Germline CDR1 and CDR2: SGHDT and YYEEEE. Trimming removed 4 bases from V and 4 bases from J; junction bases left unmatched: 2. CDR3 size: 14 residues. The CDR3 DNA reads TGTGCCAGCAGCCCGACAGGGTATAATTCACCCCTCCACTTT. Translation: CASSPTGYNSPLHF.

J is TRBJ1-4 and V is TRBV2; no clear D. Deletions cut 0 bases from V and 14 bases from J, with 16 bases between. The CDR3 length is 14 residues. Germline V gene lookup returns CDR1 SNHLY and CDR2 FYNNEI. CDR3 DNA sequence: TGTGCCAGCAGTGAAGCTGGCGCCTATAAACGCCTGTTTTTT. Its protein is CASSEAGAYKRLFF.

Details on this clone: Other DNA sequences of this sample code for an identical CDR3. The genes are TRBV3-1 (or the pseudogene TRBV3-2) and TRBJ1-2; D remains unclear. Looked up from germline, CDR1 is LGHDT and CDR2 is YNNKEL (reference sequence). V dropped 1 base and J dropped 6 bases, with 6 bases sitting between them. The CDR3 runs to 12 residues. This CDR3 is CASSQGGNGYTF. The CDR3 nucleotides read TGTGCCAGCAGCCAAGGAGGTAATGGCTACACCTTC.

This clone was observed a handful of times. The chain employs TRBV27 and TRBJ1-2; 8 bases fit TRBD1. The CDR3 runs 14 residues. Germline V gives CDR1 MNHEY, CDR2 SMNVEV (reference sequence). V gave up 8 bases and J gave up 5 bases; unmatched junction bases: 10. CDR3 coding DNA: TGTGCCAGCGCATCCGGGACAGGTCGATATGGCTACACCTTC. Protein sequence: CASASGTGRYGYTF.